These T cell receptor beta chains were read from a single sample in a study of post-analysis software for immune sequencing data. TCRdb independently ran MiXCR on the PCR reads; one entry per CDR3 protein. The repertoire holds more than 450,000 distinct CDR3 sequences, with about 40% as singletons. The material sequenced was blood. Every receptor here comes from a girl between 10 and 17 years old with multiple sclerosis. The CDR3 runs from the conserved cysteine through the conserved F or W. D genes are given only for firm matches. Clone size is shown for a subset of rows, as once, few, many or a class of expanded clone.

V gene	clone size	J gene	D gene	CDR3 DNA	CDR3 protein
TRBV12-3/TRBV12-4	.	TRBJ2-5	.	TGTGCCAGCAACTCTTTAGGAGGGTCCGAGACCCAGTACTTC	CASNSLGGSETQYF
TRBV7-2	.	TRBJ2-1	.	TGTGCCAGCAGCTTAGGTAGGATGGGTAATTACAATGAGCAGTTCTTC	CASSLGRMGNYNEQFF
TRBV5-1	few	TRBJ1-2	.	TGCGCCAGCAGCTTCGAAGGGTTCTCCAGGAGAGGCTACACCTTC	CASSFEGFSRRGYTF
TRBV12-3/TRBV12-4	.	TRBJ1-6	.	TGTGCCAGCAGTCCCGACGGATCCTATAATTCACCCCTCCACTTT	CASSPDGSYNSPLHF
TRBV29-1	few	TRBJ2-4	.	TGCAGCGTTGAGGGGCCGATAGAGCAGTACTTC	CSVEGPIEQYF
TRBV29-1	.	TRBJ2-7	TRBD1	TGCAGCGGGACACGACAGGGCTCCTACGAGCAGTACTTC	CSGTRQGSYEQYF
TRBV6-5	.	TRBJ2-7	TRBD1	TGTGCCACCCAAAACAGGGGCCGCTCCTACGAGCAGTACTTC	CATQNRGRSYEQYF
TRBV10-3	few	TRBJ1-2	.	TGTGCCATCAGTGAGTCACCCATGACAGCAGGGGATGGCTACACCTTC	CAISESPMTAGDGYTF
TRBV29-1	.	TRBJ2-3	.	TGCAGCGTTGAAGGCCCGACAAGGGAAGACACAGATACGCAGTATTTT	CSVEGPTREDTDTQYF
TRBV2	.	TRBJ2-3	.	TGTGCCAGCAGTGTTCCCCCCGCGCCGAGCACAGATACGCAGTATTTT	CASSVPPAPSTDTQYF
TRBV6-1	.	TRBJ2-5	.	TGTGCCAGCAGTGAAGCTGGCGAGACGTGGGGGGAGACCCAGTACTTC	CASSEAGETWGETQYF
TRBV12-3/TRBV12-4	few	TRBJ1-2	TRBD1	TGTGCCAGCAGTATGGGACAGTTGTATGGCTACACCTTC	CASSMGQLYGYTF
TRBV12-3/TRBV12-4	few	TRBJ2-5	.	TGTGCCGTCGGGTCGGAGACCCAGTACTTC	CAVGSETQYF
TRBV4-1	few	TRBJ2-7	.	TGCGCCAGCAGCCGGGCCTCGACAGCAATCTACGAGCAGTACTTC	CASSRASTAIYEQYF
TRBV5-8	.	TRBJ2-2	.	TGTGCCAGCAACACGCTGGGAGCCAACACCGGGGAGCTGTTTTTT	CASNTLGANTGELFF
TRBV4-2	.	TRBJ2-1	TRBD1	TGTGCCAGCAGCCAAGATTGGAACCGACAGGGCGTGGAGACCCAGTTCTTC	CASSQDWNRQGVETQFF
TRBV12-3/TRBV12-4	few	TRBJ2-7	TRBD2	TGTGCCAGCACCCGTAGCGGGAGAGGGTACGAGCAGTACTTC	CASTRSGRGYEQYF
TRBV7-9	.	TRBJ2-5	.	TGTGCCAGCATCCCCTCCGGGAAAGAGACCCAGTACTTC	CASIPSGKETQYF
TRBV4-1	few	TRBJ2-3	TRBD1	TGCGCCAGCAGCCCGACAGGGGTGGGCACAGATACGCAGTATTTT	CASSPTGVGTDTQYF
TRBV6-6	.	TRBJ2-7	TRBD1	TGTGCCAGCAGACCCGGGGGGACAGGGAATCCCTACGAGCAGTACTTC	CASRPGGTGNPYEQYF
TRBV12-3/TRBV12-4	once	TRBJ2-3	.	TGTGCCAGCAGTTTGTTGGCGGCTGGCACAGATACGCAGTATTTT	CASSLLAAGTDTQYF
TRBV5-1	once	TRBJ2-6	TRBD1	TGCGCCAGCAGCTTGGCCGCCGGGACAGGGAGCTCTGGGGCCAACGTCCTGATTTTC	CASSLAAGTGSSGANVLIF
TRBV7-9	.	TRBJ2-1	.	TGTGCCAGCAGCTTAATCCAGACTGAGCAGTTCTTC	CASSLIQTEQFF
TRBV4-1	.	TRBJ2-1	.	TGCGCCAGTAGCCAACCCTCAGGGGAACAGTTCTTC	CASSQPSGEQFF
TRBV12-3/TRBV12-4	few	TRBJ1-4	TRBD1	TGTGCCAGCAGTTACCTTCCGGGACAGGGGCCTGAAAAACTGTTTTTT	CASSYLPGQGPEKLFF
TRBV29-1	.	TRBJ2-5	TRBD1	TGCAGCGTTGCGGGGACAGGGGCCAGGGAGGAGCAGTACTTC	CSVAGTGAREEQYF
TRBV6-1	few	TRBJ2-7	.	TGTGCCATCAACCAACAGGGTATCTACGAGCAGTACTTC	CAINQQGIYEQYF
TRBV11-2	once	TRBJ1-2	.	TGTGCCAGCAGCTCCACCCGGGTCTATGGCTACACCTTC	CASSSTRVYGYTF
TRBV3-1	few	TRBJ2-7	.	TGTGCCAGCAGCCCCGTAGCGGATTTCTACGAGCAGTACTTC	CASSPVADFYEQYF
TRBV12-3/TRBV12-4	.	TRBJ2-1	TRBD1	TGTGCCGGCAGCACCGGGACAGGGGGTCACAATGAGCAGTTCTTC	CAGSTGTGGHNEQFF
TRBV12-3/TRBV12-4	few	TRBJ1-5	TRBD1	TGTGCCAGCAGTCGTCCCCCGGGACAGAGGTATCTCCTGCAGCCCCAGCATTTT	CASSRPPGQRYLLQPQHF
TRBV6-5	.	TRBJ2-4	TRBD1	TGTGCCAGCAGTCCAGAACAGGGGTTAGCCAAAAACATTCAGTACTTC	CASSPEQGLAKNIQYF
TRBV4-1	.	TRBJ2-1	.	TGCGCCAGCAGCCAAACGGACAGTCACAATGAGCAGTTCTTC	CASSQTDSHNEQFF
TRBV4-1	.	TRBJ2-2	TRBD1	TGCGCCAGCAGCCAAGGGACAGGAGATCCCGGGGAGCTGTTTTTT	CASSQGTGDPGELFF
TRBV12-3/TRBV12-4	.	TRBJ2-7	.	TGTGCCAGCAGCCAGTCGGGAGAGTACGAGCAGTACTTC	CASSQSGEYEQYF